This TCR beta chain was sequenced for a study of early T cells in non-severe SARS-CoV-2 infection. The library protocol tagged individual cDNA molecules with unique molecular identifiers. One entry per CDR3 protein, called by TCRdb with MiXCR from the 5' RACE reads. The sample lists about 69,000 distinct CDR3 sequences; about 4.9% were seen once. The germline V gene encodes CDR1 SEHNR and CDR2 FQNEAQ (reference sequence). The CDR3 has 14 amino acids. This clonotype was found a few times. A read error may explain this, as a much larger clone is one base away. The genes are TRBV7-9 and TRBJ2-5; no firm D call. The specimen was whole blood, collected at baseline. This TCR was sampled from an adult who was a healthcare worker with PCR-confirmed SARS-CoV-2 infection or an uninfected control (not recorded which). The donor label of this sample is uncertain. The CDR3 reads CVSSLVAIQETQYF. The DNA for the CDR3 is TGTGTCAGCAGCTTAGTGGCGATCCAAGAGACCCAGTACTTC.